The present T cell receptor beta chain was sequenced within a study of blood T cell repertoires in COVID-19 (dated by TCRdb to 2019 to 2021). Regarding the research as a whole: Samples covering the acute and convalescent phases of COVID-19 were provided by collaborators in the United States, Italy and Spain. The repertoires were released in a freely available public database intended as a resource for research on the immune response to SARS-CoV-2. The material from the prospective study consisted of cDNA or gDNA derived from T cells, B-cell-depleted T cells, or PBMCs. Nearly every sample came with metadata listing a de-identified subject ID, COVID-19 status, age in years and sex. The samples were drawn from two sources: the first 160 participants of the ongoing ImmuneRACE study, and 1,000 to 1,500 subjects contributed by 6 global collaborators. Where available, HLA class I and class II types were taken from metadata supplied by the sample provider and were not determined by assay-based typing. The dataset comprised deeply sampled blood TCRbeta repertoires from subjects exposed to, actively infected with, or recovered from COVID-19. General study outcomes and caveats: Clinical and demographic metadata were provided uncurated, with the amount varying by source and participant.

CDR1 MDHEN and CDR2 SYDVKM are derived from the germline V gene. Between the V and J ends, shortened by 7 bases and 4 bases respectively, the junction contains 20 bases. From the cysteine through the phenylalanine, the CDR3 covers 15 amino acids. The CDR3 DNA has 45 bases and is translated from base 1. Details on this clone: Its antigen remains unidentified. Within one base of it there is no much larger clone, and no base qualities were kept.

TCRbeta CDR3 regions were amplified from genomic DNA by means of the immunoSEQ Assay, a bias-controlled multiplex PCR. Per the authors' processing: Nucleated cell counts per sample were estimated from amplification of reference gene primers within the assay. To quantify the absolute abundance of each unique TCRbeta CDR3 rearrangement, sequence reads were collapsed and filtered. Productive Simpson clonality was computed per sample as the square root of Simpson's diversity index over productive rearrangements. The source is immuneACCESS, and TCRdb retained only in-frame sequences with V and J called. Part of the clones is not carried over; for the studies checked, unresolved V genes explain less than half of this, and the remainder is unexplained. V, J and clone size reflect that table, while D and trimming were determined from the DNA. A total of about 46,000 clones appear in this sample, roughly 88% of them only once. The ten largest clones represent about an eighth of the sample.

The collaborating institutions used their own protocols to collect whole blood in K2EDTA tubes. Collaborator samples were shipped for TCRbeta analysis as frozen whole blood, isolated PBMCs, or DNA extracted from either sample type. The sequencing sample was made of peripheral blood. This TCR derives from a human donor with active COVID-19. The donor label of this sample is uncertain. Here the chain combines TRBV28 and TRBJ2-7; TRBD2 is a possible D gene, resting on 7 matching bases. The base sequence is TGTGCCAGCAACGCTCCCGCGGGGGCGAAGTACGAGCAGTACTTC. This is translated as CASNAPAGAKYEQYF.